Below are 9 T cell receptor beta chains sequenced from a single sample in a study of PD-1 blockade in classical Hodgkin lymphoma. There was relapse after autologous stem cell transplantation in every patient, and there was variation in brentuximab vedotin exposure. Sequenced by immunoSEQ multiplex PCR; TCRdb stores in-frame clones only, minus some. The table records fewer than 70,000 clones, 88% of them present only once. Sequences were derived from peripheral blood mononuclear cells (PBMCs), sampled before the second cycle of nivolumab. These receptor sequences come from a human donor with classical Hodgkin lymphoma.

The CDR3 spells CASSQGRVSASGSWGTDTQYF. The DNA of the CDR3 is TGTGCCAGCAGCCAAGGCCGCGTTTCGGCTAGCGGGAGTTGGGGGACAGATACGCAGTATTTT. The J gene is TRBJ2-3, the V gene TRBV14; 10 nucleotides line up with TRBD2. Per the germline V gene, CDR1 is SGHDN and CDR2 is FVKESK. The V and J ends lost 1 base and 3 bases, in that order; junction bases with no gene match: 19. The CDR3 is 21 amino acids.

The genes are TRBV29-1 and TRBJ2-3, with D uncertain. V dropped 1 base and J dropped 8 bases, with 22 bases sitting between them. CDR3 length: 16 residues. CDR1 and CDR2 (germline): SQVTM, ANQGSEA. The CDR3: CSVEGRAPKTLVTQYF. The CDR3 DNA is TGCAGCGTTGAAGGCCGGGCCCCCAAAACCCTAGTTACGCAGTATTTT.

As DNA, the CDR3 is TGTGCCAGCTCACCACAATCCAGGGAGGCCGCCCCGATGGGTGAAGCTTTCTTT. Its translation is CASSPQSREAAPMGEAFF. This chain joins TRBV18 and TRBJ1-1; weak D call: TRBD1 (5 bases). The CDR3 extends over 18 amino acids. Per germline, CDR1 KGHSH and CDR2 LQKENI. V lost 1 base and J lost 7, with 25 bases in between.

The V call is TRBV5-8, the J call TRBJ2-1; 10 nucleotides align to TRBD2. Germline CDR1 SGHTS, CDR2 YDEGEE. The CDR3 loop spans 15 amino acids. The V and J ends lost 2 bases and 6 bases, in that order; junction bases with no gene match: 5. The DNA of the CDR3 is TGTGCCAGCAGCTTAGCGGGGGGGCCGGGCAATGAGCAGTTCTTC. It yields the protein CASSLAGGPGNEQFF.

The chain joins TRBV7-9 to TRBJ2-5; D may match TRBD1 or TRBD2 (5 bases each). The CDR3 extends over 15 amino acids. The V end lost 7 bases, the J end lost 4 bases, and 19 bases lay between the germline ends. Germline V gives CDR1 SEHNR, CDR2 FQNEAQ (reference sequence). The CDR3 DNA reads as TGTGCCAGCACCTCAGCGGACACGAGGGGAGAGACCCAGTACTTC. Translated: CASTSADTRGETQYF.

This clone was seen once. The rearrangement joins TRBV6-6 to TRBJ2-5; D is ambiguous. Germline CDR1 and CDR2: MNHNY and SVGAGI (reference sequence). This CDR3 has 14 amino acids. Trimming shortened V by 6 bases and J by 5 bases, and 16 bases separated the two germline ends. The DNA of the CDR3 is TGTGCCAGCAGACCGACCAAACCCGCGGAGACCCAGTACTTC. It codes for CASRPTKPAETQYF.

The CDR3 spells CASSLAGGAQETQYF. CDR3 coding DNA: TGCGCCAGCAGCTTGGCCGGAGGGGCCCAAGAGACCCAGTACTTC. The gene calls are TRBV5-1 and TRBJ2-5, with D tentatively TRBD2 (6 bases). Germline V gene lookup returns CDR1 SGHRS and CDR2 YFSETQ. Trimming cost V 0 bases and J 1 base, with 10 bases left between them. The CDR3 spans 15 residues.

This clone was recorded only once. The chain uses TRBV29-1 and TRBJ2-3; TRBD2 matches 8 bases. CDR1 and CDR2 (germline): SQVTM, ANQGSEA. This CDR3 has 17 residues. The junction had 11 bases not matched to a gene; V was cut back by 1 base and J by 2 bases. The CDR3: CSVEAQRGRFHTDTQYF. The CDR3 coding sequence is TGCAGCGTTGAAGCCCAGCGGGGGCGATTTCACACAGATACGCAGTATTTT.

This chain uses TRBV5-1 with TRBJ1-6; D gene ambiguous. Trimming removed 0 bases from V and 0 bases from J, with 7 bases in between. This CDR3 is built from 16 residues. The germline gives CDR1 SGHRS, CDR2 YFSETQ. Here the CDR3 reads CASSLAASSYNSPLHF. In DNA form, the CDR3 reads TGCGCCAGCAGCTTGGCCGCGAGCTCCTATAATTCACCCCTCCACTTT.